A single sample is the source of the 25 T cell receptor beta chains below, sequenced in a study of blood T cells in healthy people across ages. A second PCR of roughly 7 to 11 cycles used a sample-barcoded 5' primer and a J-beta primer mix. TCRdb re-analysed the 5' RACE reads in MiXCR, keeping a single row per CDR3 protein. The sample shows 920,000 or so distinct CDR3 sequences, over 35% of them seen only once. Sequenced sample: blood. Every receptor here comes from a woman in her fifties or sixties in good health.

The V call is TRBV27, the J call TRBJ2-5; possible D gene TRBD2, 5 bases. Trimming took off 5 bases at V and 7 bases at J, with 11 bases between the two ends. This CDR3 comprises 12 residues. Germline V gives CDR1 MNHEY, CDR2 SMNVEV (reference sequence). CDR3 nucleotides: TGTGCCAGCAGTAGGAGCGGAGGGACCCAGTACTTC. Its translation: CASSRSGGTQYF.

A few counts support this clonotype. The chain couples TRBV2 to TRBJ2-5; 14 positions agree with TRBD2. The junction had 6 bases not matched to a gene; V was cut back by 1 base and J by 5 bases. The CDR3 runs 17 residues. Germline V gene data show CDR1 as SNHLY and CDR2 as FYNNEI. The CDR3: CASSEEAGTSGSETQYF. DNA for the CDR3: TGTGCCAGCAGTGAAGAAGCCGGGACTAGCGGGAGTGAGACCCAGTACTTC.

The chain is built from TRBV12-3 or TRBV12-4 and TRBJ1-2; 8 bases line up with TRBD1. After removal of 10 bases from V and 10 bases from J, the junction contained 14 bases not matched to a gene. The CDR3 covers 13 residues. The CDR3, as DNA: TGTGCCAACCCAGACAGGGGATCGAATGACTACACCTTC. Amino acids: CANPDRGSNDYTF.

The rearrangement joins TRBV11-1 to TRBJ2-1; TRBD2 is a possible D gene (6 bases). Germline lookup yields CDR1 SGHAT and CDR2 FQDESV (reference sequence). Deletions cut 3 bases from V and 0 bases from J, with 9 bases between. The CDR3 has 15 amino acids. The CDR3 region has the DNA TGTGCCAGCAGCTTTAGGGGAGGCTCCTACAATGAGCAGTTCTTC. Translation: CASSFRGGSYNEQFF.

The rearrangement links TRBV5-1 to TRBJ2-1; no definite D call. The CDR3 covers 12 residues. Between the trimmed V and J ends, which lost 0 bases and 8 bases, there was a span of 6 bases. The germline CDR1 and CDR2 sequences are SGHRS and YFSETQ. In nucleotides, the CDR3 is TGCGCCAGCAGCTTGGTCGATGATGAGCAGTTCTTC. This encodes CASSLVDDEQFF.

This clonotype was counted between two and nine times. The V call is TRBV20-1, the J call TRBJ2-5; 9 bases align to TRBD2. The CDR3 covers 15 residues. V lost 3 bases to trimming and J lost 4 bases; unmatched junction nucleotides: 9. Germline CDR1 is DFQATT and CDR2 is SNEGSKA (reference sequence). The CDR3 reads CSASKASGMRETQYF. CDR3 coding DNA: TGCAGTGCTAGTAAGGCTAGCGGGATGCGAGAGACCCAGTACTTC.

CDR3 DNA: TGTGCCAGCAGTTACGGGACTAGCGCTTCTGGGGCCAACGTCCTGACTTTC. It translates to CASSYGTSASGANVLTF. The V call is TRBV6-5, the J call TRBJ2-6; 10 bases map to TRBD2. Germline-derived CDR1 and CDR2 are MNHEY and SVGAGI. The CDR3 is made up of 17 amino acids. The V gene end was trimmed by 2 bases and the J gene end by 1 base; junction bases not matched to a gene: 2.

The table lists this clonotype with a few counts. This rearrangement joins TRBV27 to TRBJ1-2; D uncertain. V was clipped by 7 bases and J by 2 bases, with 17 bases between them. Germline values: CDR1 MNHEY, CDR2 SMNVEV (reference sequence). This CDR3 has 15 amino acids. DNA for the CDR3: TGTGCCAGCAAACGGACGGAAGCCTTCAACTATGGCTACACCTTC. Protein sequence: CASKRTEAFNYGYTF.

The V call is TRBV30, the J call TRBJ1-5, with D possibly matching TRBD1 (6 bases). This CDR3 is built from 13 residues. Germline V gene lookup returns CDR1 GTSNPN and CDR2 SVGIG (reference sequence). V lost 3 bases, J lost 7 bases, and 13 bases lay in between. The CDR3 reads CAWSPDSTQPQHF. DNA for the CDR3: TGTGCCTGGAGCCCGGACAGTACACAGCCCCAGCATTTT. The entire variable domain, with the rest obtained from reference TRBV30 and TRBJ1-5, is as follows: SQTIHQWPATLVQPVGSPLSLECTVEGTSNPNLYWYRQAAGRGLQLLFYSVGIGQISSEVPQNLSASRPQDRQFILSSKKLLLSDSGFYLCAWSPDSTQPQHFGDGTRLSIL.

This clonotype occurred a few times. J is TRBJ2-6 and V is TRBV19, with D maybe TRBD2 (5 bases). Looked up from germline, CDR1 is LNHDA and CDR2 is SQIVND (reference sequence). The CDR3 loop spans 15 amino acids. Trimming removed 2 bases at V and 4 bases at J, with 9 bases between. CDR3 sequence: CASSISTGGANVLTF. The DNA of the CDR3 is TGTGCCAGTAGTATATCGACGGGGGGGGCCAACGTCCTGACTTTC.

The rearrangement links TRBV27 to TRBJ2-5, with 9 bases lining up with TRBD1. The better agreement between TRBJ2-1 and the DNA end casts doubt on the J call. The CDR3 loop spans 15 amino acids. The germline CDR1 and CDR2 sequences are MNHEY and SMNVEV (reference sequence). CDR3 in amino acids: CASTLRDRVQETQFF. The CDR3 DNA reads TGTGCCAGCACCCTACGGGACAGGGTTCAAGAGACCCAGTTCTTC.

The chain joins TRBV11-2 to TRBJ2-3, with unresolved D. V lost 1 base and J 0 bases, leaving 23 bases between the germline ends. Per germline, CDR1 SGHAT and CDR2 FQNNGV. This CDR3 is built from 20 residues. The DNA for the CDR3 is TGTGCCAGCAGCTTAGTCTACGCACAATTCCCTATCCAAAGCACAGATACGCAGTATTTT. Protein sequence: CASSLVYAQFPIQSTDTQYF.

To note about this clonotype: At one end, the junction sequence differs from germline, possibly due to a read error. The chain couples TRBV5-1 to TRBJ2-2; TRBD1 matches at 8 bases. The germline gives CDR1 SGHRS, CDR2 YFSETQ. The CDR3 loop spans 15 amino acids. The CDR3: CASSLRTGWTGELFF. CDR3 nucleotide sequence: TGCGCCAGCAGCCTGCGGACAGGGTGGACCGGAGAGCTGTTTTTT.

This clonotype was counted a single time. Here the CDR3 reads CSASLLAVNEQYF. Here the CDR3 DNA reads TGCAGTGCTAGCCTGTTAGCCGTCAATGAGCAGTACTTC. V usage is TRBV20-1 and J usage is TRBJ2-1; unclear D gene. The J call may be in error: the DNA end matches TRBJ2-7 better. The CDR3 is 13 residues long. CDR1 and CDR2 (germline): DFQATT, SNEGSKA (reference sequence).

This clonotype has more than one count but fewer than ten. The J gene is TRBJ2-7, the V gene TRBV5-1; 9 bases are shared with TRBD1. The germline CDR1 and CDR2 sequences are SGHRS and YFSETQ. V gave up 2 bases and J gave up 6 bases; unmatched junction bases: 3. The CDR3 spans 13 residues. CDR3 region: CASSFNRGREQYF. The CDR3 DNA reads TGCGCCAGCAGCTTCAACAGGGGGCGCGAGCAGTACTTC.

The table lists this clonotype with a few counts. J is TRBJ2-5 and V is TRBV4-1; no firm D call. The V gene's germline CDR1 is MGHRA and CDR2 YSYEKL. Trimming left V 0 bases short and J 13 bases short, with 15 bases between. The CDR3 spans 13 residues. The CDR3 loop reads CASSQDGRAKRYF. Here the CDR3 DNA reads TGCGCCAGCAGCCAAGATGGAAGGGCTAAACGGTACTTC.

The J gene is TRBJ1-2, the V gene TRBV4-2; 8 bases agree with TRBD1. Germline values: CDR1 LGHNA, CDR2 YNFKEQ. This CDR3 spans 16 amino acids. The J segment lost 2 bases and the V segment lost 2 bases, leaving 7 bases of the junction unmatched. CDR3 protein: CASSQRPTGENYGYTF. CDR3 DNA: TGTGCCAGCAGCCAAAGACCGACAGGGGAAAACTATGGCTACACCTTC.

This clonotype came up a few times. The chain uses TRBV9 and TRBJ1-6; 7 positions match TRBD1. The CDR3 covers 15 residues. CDR1 is SGDLS and CDR2 is YYNGEE in the germline V gene. Germline trimming cut 4 bases from V and 7 bases from J; bases unmatched to any gene: 8. The CDR3 loop is CASSLRGMGNSPLHF. Here the CDR3 DNA reads TGTGCCAGCAGCCTCAGGGGGATGGGGAATTCACCCCTCCACTTT.

This chain joins TRBV5-1 and TRBJ2-7, with D uncertain. The CDR3 runs 14 residues. Germline V gives CDR1 SGHRS, CDR2 YFSETQ. The ends were cut back, 1 base at V and 2 bases at J, with 10 bases in the middle. The CDR3 DNA follows: TGCGCCAGCAGCTTGCAGACAACAGCCTACGAGCAGTACTTC. It is translated as CASSLQTTAYEQYF. Using reference TRBV5-1 and TRBJ2-7 for the parts outside the CDR3, the full variable domain is KAGVTQTPRYLIKTRGQQVTLSCSPISGHRSVSWYQQTPGQGLQFLFEYFSETQRNKGNFPGRFSGRQFSNSRSEMNVSTLELGDSALYLCASSLQTTAYEQYFGPGTRLTVT.

This clonotype was detected only a few times. The rearrangement uses TRBV5-1 and TRBJ2-7; D may be TRBD2 (5 bases). This CDR3 has 17 amino acids. V was trimmed by 3 bases and J by 0 bases, leaving 19 bases between them. The germline V gene encodes CDR1 SGHRS and CDR2 YFSETQ. CDR3 sequence reads: CASSSSQRAVSSYEQYF. CDR3 nucleotides: TGCGCCAGCAGCTCTTCCCAACGAGCGGTGAGCTCCTACGAGCAGTACTTC.

The chain combines TRBV25-1 with TRBJ1-2, with no clear D. The CDR3 contains 13 residues. Per germline, CDR1 MGHDK and CDR2 SYGVNS. Trimming took off 3 bases at V and 2 bases at J, with 7 bases between the two ends. The CDR3: CASSEGMNYGYTF. CDR3 in DNA: TGTGCCAGCAGTGAGGGGATGAACTATGGCTACACCTTC.

The chain carries TRBV15 and TRBJ2-1, with D possibly TRBD2 on 5 matching bases. Trimming took off 0 bases at V and 5 bases at J, with 17 bases between the two ends. Germline assignment: CDR1 LNHNV and CDR2 YYDKDF (reference sequence). The CDR3 sequence is 17 residues long. The CDR3 is CATSRDSQSGYHNEQFF. The CDR3, as DNA: TGTGCCACCAGCAGAGATAGTCAAAGCGGTTACCACAATGAGCAGTTCTTC.

This clonotype occurred a few times. The genes are TRBV7-2 and TRBJ2-7, with 8 bases identical to TRBD2. Losses at the gene ends were 0 bases for V and 0 bases for J; bases not matched to a gene: 4. The CDR3 is 16 residues long. Germline V lookup: CDR1 SGHTA, CDR2 FQGNSA. The CDR3 coding sequence is TGTGCCAGCAGCTTAGCAGGCGGGAGGCCCTCCTACGAGCAGTACTTC. Its translation is CASSLAGGRPSYEQYF.

The sample holds many counts of this clonotype. The CDR3 is CASSLDPADSYNEQFF. The CDR3 DNA reads TGCGCCAGCAGCTTGGACCCGGCCGACTCCTACAATGAGCAGTTCTTC. The rearrangement uses TRBV5-1 and TRBJ2-1; no clear D. V was pared by 0 bases and J by 0 bases, with 10 bases between. The germline V gene has CDR1 SGHRS and CDR2 YFSETQ. The CDR3 has 16 residues. The full variable domain, with the rest looked up from reference TRBV5-1 and TRBJ2-1, is KAGVTQTPRYLIKTRGQQVTLSCSPISGHRSVSWYQQTPGQGLQFLFEYFSETQRNKGNFPGRFSGRQFSNSRSEMNVSTLELGDSALYLCASSLDPADSYNEQFFGPGTRLTVL.

The chain uses TRBV2 and TRBJ1-5; D remains ambiguous. Germline values: CDR1 SNHLY, CDR2 FYNNEI. The CDR3 totals 13 residues. Deletions cut 10 bases from V and 2 bases from J, with 12 bases between. The CDR3 DNA reads TGTGCCATTCAAGAGGAGCGCAATCAGCCCCAGCATTTT. This codes for CAIQEERNQPQHF.